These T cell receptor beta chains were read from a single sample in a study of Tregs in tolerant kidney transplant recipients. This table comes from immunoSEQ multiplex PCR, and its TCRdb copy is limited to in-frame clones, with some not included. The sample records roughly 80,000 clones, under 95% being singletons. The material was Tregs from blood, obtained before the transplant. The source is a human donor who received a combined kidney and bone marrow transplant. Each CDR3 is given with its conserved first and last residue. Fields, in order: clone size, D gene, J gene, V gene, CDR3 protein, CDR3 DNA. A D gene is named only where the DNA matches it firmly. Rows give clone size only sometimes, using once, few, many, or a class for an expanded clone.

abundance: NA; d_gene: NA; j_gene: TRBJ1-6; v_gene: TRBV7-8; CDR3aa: CASSLVGTRGSPLHF; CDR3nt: TGTGCCAGCAGCTTAGTGGGAACCCGAGGTTCACCCCTCCACTTT
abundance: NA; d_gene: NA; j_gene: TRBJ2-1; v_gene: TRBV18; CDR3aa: CASSPPTGNSYNEQFF; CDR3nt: TGTGCCAGCTCACCACCTACGGGAAACTCCTACAATGAGCAGTTCTTC
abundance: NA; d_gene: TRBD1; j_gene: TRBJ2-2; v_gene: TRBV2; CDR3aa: CASSDGDGQEDTGELFF; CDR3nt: TGTGCCAGCAGTGATGGGGATGGACAGGAGGACACCGGGGAGCTGTTTTTT
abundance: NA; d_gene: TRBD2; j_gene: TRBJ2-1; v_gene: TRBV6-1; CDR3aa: CASSSLAGGGNEQFF; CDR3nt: TGTGCCAGCAGTAGCCTAGCGGGAGGGGGCAATGAGCAGTTCTTC
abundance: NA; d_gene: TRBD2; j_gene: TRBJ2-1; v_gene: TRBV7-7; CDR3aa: CASSLEIAGVNEQFF; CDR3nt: TGTGCCAGCAGCTTAGAGATAGCGGGAGTAAATGAGCAGTTCTTC
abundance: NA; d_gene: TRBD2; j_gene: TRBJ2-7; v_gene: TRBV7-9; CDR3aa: CASSFGGSSYEQYF; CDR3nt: TGTGCCAGCAGCTTTGGCGGGAGCTCCTACGAGCAGTACTTC
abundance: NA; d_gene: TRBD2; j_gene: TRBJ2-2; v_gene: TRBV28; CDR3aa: CASSKTTSGDSGELFF; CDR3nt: TGTGCCAGCAGTAAAACGACTAGCGGGGATAGCGGGGAGCTGTTTTTT
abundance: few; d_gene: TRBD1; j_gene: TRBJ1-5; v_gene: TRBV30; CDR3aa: CAWSSGTAIGQPQHF; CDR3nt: TGTGCCTGGAGTTCCGGGACAGCCATCGGTCAGCCCCAGCATTTT
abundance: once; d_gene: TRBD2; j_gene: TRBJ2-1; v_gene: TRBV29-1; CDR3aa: CSVALLADSYNEQFF; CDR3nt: TGCAGCGTTGCCCTACTAGCGGACTCCTACAATGAGCAGTTCTTC
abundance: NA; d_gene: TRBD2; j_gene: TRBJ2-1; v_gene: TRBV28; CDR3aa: CASSSLGLAGGSAYNEQFF; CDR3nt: TGTGCCAGCAGTTCCTTGGGACTAGCGGGAGGGAGCGCCTACAATGAGCAGTTCTTC
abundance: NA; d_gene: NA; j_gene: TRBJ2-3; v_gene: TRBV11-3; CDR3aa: CASSLDGGSDTQYF; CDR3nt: TGTGCCAGCAGCTTAGATGGGGGTTCAGATACGCAGTATTTT
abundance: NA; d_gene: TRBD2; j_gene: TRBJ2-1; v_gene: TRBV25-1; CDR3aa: CASWGTSRGEQFF; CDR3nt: TGTGCCAGCTGGGGGACTAGCAGGGGTGAGCAGTTCTTC
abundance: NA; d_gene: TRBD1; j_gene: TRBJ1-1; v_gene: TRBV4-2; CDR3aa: CASSQGQGANTEAFF; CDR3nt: TGTGCCAGCAGCCAAGGACAGGGGGCGAACACTGAAGCTTTCTTT
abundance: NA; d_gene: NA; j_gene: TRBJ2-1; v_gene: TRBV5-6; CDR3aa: CASSRANEQFF; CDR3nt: TGTGCCAGCAGCCGTGCTAATGAGCAGTTCTTC
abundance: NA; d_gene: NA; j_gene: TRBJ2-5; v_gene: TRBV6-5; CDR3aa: CASSYRLGRETQYF; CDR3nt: TGTGCCAGCAGTTACCGCCTCGGAAGGGAGACCCAGTACTTC
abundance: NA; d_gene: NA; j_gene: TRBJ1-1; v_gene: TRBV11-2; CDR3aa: CASTIGTEAFF; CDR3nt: TGTGCCAGCACGATCGGGACTGAAGCTTTCTTT
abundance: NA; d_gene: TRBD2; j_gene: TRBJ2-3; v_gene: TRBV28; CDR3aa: CASSYTQGGLAGGLPDTQYF; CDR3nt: TGTGCCAGCAGCTACACCCAAGGGGGACTAGCGGGAGGATTGCCAGATACGCAGTATTTT
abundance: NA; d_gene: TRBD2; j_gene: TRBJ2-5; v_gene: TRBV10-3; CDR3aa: CAISRLAGEEETQYF; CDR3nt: TGTGCCATCAGCCGACTAGCGGGGGAAGAGGAGACCCAGTACTTC
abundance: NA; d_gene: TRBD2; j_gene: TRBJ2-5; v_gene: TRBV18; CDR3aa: CASSPRGLAGGPETQYF; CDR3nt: TGTGCCAGCTCACCACGGGGACTAGCGGGAGGGCCGGAGACCCAGTACTTC
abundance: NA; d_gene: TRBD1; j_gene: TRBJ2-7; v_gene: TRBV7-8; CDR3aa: CASSSLGQGMVEQYF; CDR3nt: TGTGCCAGCAGCTCATTGGGACAGGGGATGGTCGAGCAGTACTTC
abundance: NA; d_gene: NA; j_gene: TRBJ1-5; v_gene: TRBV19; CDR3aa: CASNTGRQPQHF; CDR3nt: TGTGCCAGTAATACAGGGCGTCAGCCCCAGCATTTT
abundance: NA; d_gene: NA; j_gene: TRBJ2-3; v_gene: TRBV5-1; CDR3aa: CASSPQGPPKDTQYF; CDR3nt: TGCGCCAGCAGCCCACAAGGGCCGCCGAAGGATACGCAGTATTTT
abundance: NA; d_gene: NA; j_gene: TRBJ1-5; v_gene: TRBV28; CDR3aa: CASSLGSRGNQPQHF; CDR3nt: TGTGCCAGCAGTTTAGGGTCCAGGGGCAATCAGCCCCAGCATTTT
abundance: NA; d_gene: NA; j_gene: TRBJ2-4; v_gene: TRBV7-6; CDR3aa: CASSLGERYIQYF; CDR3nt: TGTGCCAGCAGCTTAGGAGAGCGATACATTCAGTACTTC
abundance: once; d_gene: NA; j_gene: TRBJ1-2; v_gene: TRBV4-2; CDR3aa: CASSQDLEGLHGYTF; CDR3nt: TGTGCCAGCAGCCAAGATCTAGAGGGTTTGCATGGCTACACCTTC
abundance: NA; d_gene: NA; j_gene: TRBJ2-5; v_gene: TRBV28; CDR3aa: CASRSGLVETQYF; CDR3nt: TGTGCCAGCAGATCGGGACTTGTAGAGACCCAGTACTTC
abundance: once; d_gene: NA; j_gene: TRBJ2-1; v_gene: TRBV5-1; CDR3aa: CASSLAEGEQFF; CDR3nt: TGCGCCAGCAGCTTGGCCGAAGGTGAGCAGTTCTTC
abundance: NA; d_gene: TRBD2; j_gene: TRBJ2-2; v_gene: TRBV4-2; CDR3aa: CASSPTSGRAPGELFF; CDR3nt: TGTGCCAGCAGCCCTACTAGCGGGAGGGCCCCCGGGGAGCTGTTTTTT
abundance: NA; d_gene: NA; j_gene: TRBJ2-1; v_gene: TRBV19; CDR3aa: CASSASGGASEQFF; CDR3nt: TGTGCCAGTAGCGCTTCAGGGGGGGCCTCTGAGCAGTTCTTC
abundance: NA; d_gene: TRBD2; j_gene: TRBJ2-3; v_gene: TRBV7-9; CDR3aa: CASSPLAGGSFTDTQYF; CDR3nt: TGTGCCAGCAGTCCCCTAGCGGGAGGGTCGTTCACAGATACGCAGTATTTT
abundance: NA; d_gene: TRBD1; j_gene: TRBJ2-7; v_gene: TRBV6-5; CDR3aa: CASSYSSGQGYEQYF; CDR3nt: TGTGCCAGCAGTTACTCTTCGGGACAGGGGTACGAGCAGTACTTC
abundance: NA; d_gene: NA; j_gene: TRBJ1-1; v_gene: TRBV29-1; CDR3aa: CSVDSGGAEAFF; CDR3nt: TGCAGCGTTGATAGTGGGGGAGCTGAAGCTTTCTTT
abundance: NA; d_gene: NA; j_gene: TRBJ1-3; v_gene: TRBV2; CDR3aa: CASSESAGQGNTIYF; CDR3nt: TGTGCCAGCAGTGAGTCGGCAGGGCAAGGAAACACCATATATTTT
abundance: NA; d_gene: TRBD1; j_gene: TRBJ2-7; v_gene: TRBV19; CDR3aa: CASSPRPGQGAPEQYF; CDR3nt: TGTGCCAGTAGTCCCCGACCGGGACAGGGGGCGCCCGAGCAGTACTTC
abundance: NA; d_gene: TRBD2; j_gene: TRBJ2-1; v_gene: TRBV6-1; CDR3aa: CAARRLAGTNEQFF; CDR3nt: TGTGCTGCGCGGAGGCTAGCGGGCACCAATGAGCAGTTCTTC